This T cell receptor beta chain was recovered during a study of glioma-infiltrating T cells after dendritic cell vaccination. Study context: Patients had newly diagnosed or recurrent glioblastoma and received dendritic cell vaccines. Dendritic cell vaccine was injected intradermally three times, biweekly. Study-wide points: Patients with more pretreatment TILs had longer time to progression and survival.

All glioblastoma patients lacked an isocitrate dehydrogenase mutation. This table comes from immunoSEQ multiplex PCR, and its TCRdb copy is limited to in-frame clones, with some not included. The top ten hold approximately 12% of the sample, which has under 130,000 clones, approximately 80% seen once. The V and J ends lost 2 bases and 4 bases respectively, with 11 bases between them. This CDR3 spans 14 amino acids. In germline, CDR1 is SGHTA, CDR2 FQGTGA. As for this clone: The antigen remains undetermined.

The sample here was blood, taken before dendritic cell vaccination. The V call is TRBV7-3, the J call TRBJ2-5; the D gene is possibly TRBD2 (6 bases). The TCR originated in a human donor with glioblastoma. CDR3 DNA: TGTGCCAGCAGCTTAGGGTTCGGGGGAGAGACCCAGTACTTC. It is translated as CASSLGFGGETQYF.